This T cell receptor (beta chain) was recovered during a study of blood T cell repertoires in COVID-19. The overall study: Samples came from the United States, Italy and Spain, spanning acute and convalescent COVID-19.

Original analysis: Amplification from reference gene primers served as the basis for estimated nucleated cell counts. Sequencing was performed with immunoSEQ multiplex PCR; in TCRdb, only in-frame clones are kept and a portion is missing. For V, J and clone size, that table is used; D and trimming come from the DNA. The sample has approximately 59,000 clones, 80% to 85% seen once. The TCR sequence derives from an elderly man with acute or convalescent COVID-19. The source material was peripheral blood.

The CDR3 is CASSWQLRDNIVGGETQYF. The CDR3 DNA reads as TGTGCCAGTAGTTGGCAACTCCGGGATAATATAGTAGGAGGCGAGACCCAGTACTTC. The chain is built from TRBV19 and TRBJ2-5; D is perhaps TRBD2 (5 bases). The V and J ends lost 5 bases and 5 bases respectively, with 30 bases between them. Per the germline V gene, CDR1 is LNHDA and CDR2 is SQIVND (reference sequence). The CDR3 has 19 residues.